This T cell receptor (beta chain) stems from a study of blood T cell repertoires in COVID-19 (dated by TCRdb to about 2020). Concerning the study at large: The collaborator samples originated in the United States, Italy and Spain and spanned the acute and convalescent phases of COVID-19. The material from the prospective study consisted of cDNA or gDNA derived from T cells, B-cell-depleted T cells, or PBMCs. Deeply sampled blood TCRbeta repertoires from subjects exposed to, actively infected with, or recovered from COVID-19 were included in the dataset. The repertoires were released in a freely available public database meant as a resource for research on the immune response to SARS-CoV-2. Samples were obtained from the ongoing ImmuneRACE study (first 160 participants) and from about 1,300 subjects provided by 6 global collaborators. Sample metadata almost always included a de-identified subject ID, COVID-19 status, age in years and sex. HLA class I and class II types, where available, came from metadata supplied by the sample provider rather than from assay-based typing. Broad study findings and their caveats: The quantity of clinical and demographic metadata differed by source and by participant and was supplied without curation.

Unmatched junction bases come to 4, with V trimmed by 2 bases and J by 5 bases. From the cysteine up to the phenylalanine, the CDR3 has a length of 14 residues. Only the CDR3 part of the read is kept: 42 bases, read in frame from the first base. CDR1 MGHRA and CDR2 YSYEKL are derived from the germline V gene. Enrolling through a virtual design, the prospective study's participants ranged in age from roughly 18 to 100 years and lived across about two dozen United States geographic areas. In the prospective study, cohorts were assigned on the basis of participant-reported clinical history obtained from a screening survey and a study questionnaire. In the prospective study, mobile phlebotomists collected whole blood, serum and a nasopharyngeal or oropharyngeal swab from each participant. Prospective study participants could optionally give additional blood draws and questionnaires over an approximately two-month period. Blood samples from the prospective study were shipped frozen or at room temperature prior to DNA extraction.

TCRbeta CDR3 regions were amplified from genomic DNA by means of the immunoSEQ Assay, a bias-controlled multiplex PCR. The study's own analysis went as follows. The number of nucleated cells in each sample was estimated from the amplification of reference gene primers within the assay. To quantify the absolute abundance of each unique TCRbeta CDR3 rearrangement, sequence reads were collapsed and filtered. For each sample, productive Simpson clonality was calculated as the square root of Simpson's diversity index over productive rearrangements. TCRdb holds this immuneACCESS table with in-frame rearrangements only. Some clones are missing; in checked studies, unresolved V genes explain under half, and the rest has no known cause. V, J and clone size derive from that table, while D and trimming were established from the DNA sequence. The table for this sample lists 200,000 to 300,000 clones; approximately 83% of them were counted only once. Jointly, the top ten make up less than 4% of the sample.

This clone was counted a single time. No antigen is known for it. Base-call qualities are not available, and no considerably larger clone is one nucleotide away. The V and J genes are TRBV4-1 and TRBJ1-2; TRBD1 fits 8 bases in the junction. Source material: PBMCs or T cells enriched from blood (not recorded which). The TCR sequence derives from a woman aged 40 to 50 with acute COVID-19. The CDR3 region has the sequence CASSQQTGEYGYTF. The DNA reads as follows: TGCGCCAGCAGCCAACAGACAGGGGAGTATGGCTACACCTTC.